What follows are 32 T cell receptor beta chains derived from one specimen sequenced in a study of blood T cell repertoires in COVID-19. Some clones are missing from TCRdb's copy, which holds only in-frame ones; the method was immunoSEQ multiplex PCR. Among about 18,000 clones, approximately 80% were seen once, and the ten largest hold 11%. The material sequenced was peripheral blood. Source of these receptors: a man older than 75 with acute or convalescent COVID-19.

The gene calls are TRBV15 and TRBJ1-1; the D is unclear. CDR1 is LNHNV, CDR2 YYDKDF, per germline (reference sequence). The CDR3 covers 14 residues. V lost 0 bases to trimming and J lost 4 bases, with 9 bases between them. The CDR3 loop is CATSRDQTRTEAFF. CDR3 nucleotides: TGTGCCACCAGCAGAGATCAGACACGCACTGAAGCTTTCTTT.

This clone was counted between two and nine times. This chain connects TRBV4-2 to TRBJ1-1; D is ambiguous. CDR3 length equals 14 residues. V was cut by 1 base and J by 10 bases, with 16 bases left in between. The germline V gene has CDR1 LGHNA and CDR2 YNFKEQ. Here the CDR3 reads CASSQGFSGEGAFF. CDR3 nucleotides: TGTGCCAGCAGCCAAGGTTTTTCGGGCGAGGGAGCTTTCTTT.

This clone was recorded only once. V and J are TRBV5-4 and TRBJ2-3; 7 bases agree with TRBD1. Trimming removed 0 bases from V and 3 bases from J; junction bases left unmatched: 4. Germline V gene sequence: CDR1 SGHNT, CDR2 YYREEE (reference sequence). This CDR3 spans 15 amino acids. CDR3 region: CASSLGLQGTDTQYF. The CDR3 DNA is TGTGCCAGCAGCTTGGGATTACAGGGGACAGATACGCAGTATTTT. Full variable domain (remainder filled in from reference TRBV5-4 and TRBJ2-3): ETGVTQSPTHLIKTRGQQVTLRCSSQSGHNTVSWYQQALGQGPQFIFQYYREEENGRGNFPPRFSGLQFPNYSSELNVNALELDDSALYLCASSLGLQGTDTQYFGPGTRLTVL.

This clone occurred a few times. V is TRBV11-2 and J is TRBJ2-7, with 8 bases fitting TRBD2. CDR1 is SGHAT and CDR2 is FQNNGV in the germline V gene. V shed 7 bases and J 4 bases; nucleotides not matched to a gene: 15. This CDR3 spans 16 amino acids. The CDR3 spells CASIGAFAGGRYEQYF. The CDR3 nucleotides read TGTGCCAGCATTGGGGCCTTTGCGGGGGGTCGGTACGAGCAGTACTTC.

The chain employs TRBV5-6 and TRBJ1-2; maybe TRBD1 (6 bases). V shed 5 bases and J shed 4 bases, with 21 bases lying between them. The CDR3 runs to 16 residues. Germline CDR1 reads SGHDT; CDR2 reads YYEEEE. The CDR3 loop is CASRRGRGALLYGYTF. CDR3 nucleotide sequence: TGTGCCAGCAGGAGAGGGAGGGGGGCGCTTCTCTATGGCTACACCTTC.

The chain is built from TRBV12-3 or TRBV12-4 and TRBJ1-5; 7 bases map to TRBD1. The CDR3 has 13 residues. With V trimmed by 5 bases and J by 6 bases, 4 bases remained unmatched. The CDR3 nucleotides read TGTGCCAGCAGTCGACAGGGAACTCAGCCCCAGCATTTT. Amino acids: CASSRQGTQPQHF.

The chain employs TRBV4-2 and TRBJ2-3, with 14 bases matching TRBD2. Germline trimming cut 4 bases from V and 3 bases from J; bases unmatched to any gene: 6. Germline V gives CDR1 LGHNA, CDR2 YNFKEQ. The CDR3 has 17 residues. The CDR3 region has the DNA TGTGCCAGCAGCCGGGGACTAGCGGGGGCGTCTACAGATACGCAGTATTTT. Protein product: CASSRGLAGASTDTQYF.

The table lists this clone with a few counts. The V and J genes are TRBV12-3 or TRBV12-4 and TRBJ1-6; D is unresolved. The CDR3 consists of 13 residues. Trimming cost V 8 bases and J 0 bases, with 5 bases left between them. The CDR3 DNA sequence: TGTGCCAGCGGGAGCTCCTATAATTCACCCCTCCACTTT. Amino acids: CASGSSYNSPLHF.

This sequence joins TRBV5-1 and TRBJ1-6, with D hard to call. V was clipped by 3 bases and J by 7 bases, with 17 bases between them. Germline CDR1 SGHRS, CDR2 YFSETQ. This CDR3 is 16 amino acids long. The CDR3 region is CASSSNRRLSNSPLHF. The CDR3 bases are TGCGCCAGCAGCTCTAACCGACGACTCTCAAATTCACCCCTCCACTTT. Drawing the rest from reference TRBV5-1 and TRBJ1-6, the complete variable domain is KAGVTQTPRYLIKTRGQQVTLSCSPISGHRSVSWYQQTPGQGLQFLFEYFSETQRNKGNFPGRFSGRQFSNSRSEMNVSTLELGDSALYLCASSSNRRLSNSPLHFGNGTRLTVT.

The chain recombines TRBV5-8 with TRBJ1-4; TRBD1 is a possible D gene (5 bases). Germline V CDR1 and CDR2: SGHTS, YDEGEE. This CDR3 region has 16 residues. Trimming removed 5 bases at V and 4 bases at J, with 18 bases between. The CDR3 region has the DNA TGTGCCAGCAGTACCCCGAGGACACAAGTTAATGAAAAACTGTTTTTT. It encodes CASSTPRTQVNEKLFF.

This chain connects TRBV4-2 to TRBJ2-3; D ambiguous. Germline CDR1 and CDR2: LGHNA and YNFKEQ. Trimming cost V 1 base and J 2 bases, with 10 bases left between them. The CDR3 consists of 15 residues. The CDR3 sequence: CASSQGVAHTDTQYF. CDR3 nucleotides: TGTGCCAGCAGCCAAGGGGTAGCCCACACAGATACGCAGTATTTT.

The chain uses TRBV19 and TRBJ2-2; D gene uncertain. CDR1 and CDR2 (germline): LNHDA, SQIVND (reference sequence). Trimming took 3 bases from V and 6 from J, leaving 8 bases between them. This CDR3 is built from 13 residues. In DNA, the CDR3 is TGTGCCAGTAGTATTGAGGTGTCCGGGGAGCTGTTTTTT. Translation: CASSIEVSGELFF.

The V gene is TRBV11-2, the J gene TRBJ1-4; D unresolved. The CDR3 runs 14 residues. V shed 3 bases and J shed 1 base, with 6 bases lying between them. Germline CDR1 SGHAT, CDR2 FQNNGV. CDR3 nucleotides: TGTGCCAGCAGCTTTAGTGGAACTAATGAAAAACTGTTTTTT. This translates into CASSFSGTNEKLFF. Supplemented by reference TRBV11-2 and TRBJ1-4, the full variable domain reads EAGVAQSPRYKIIEKRQSVAFWCNPISGHATLYWYQQILGQGPKLLIQFQNNGVVDDSQLPKDRFSAERLKGVDSTLKIQPAKLEDSAVYLCASSFSGTNEKLFFGSGTQLSVL.

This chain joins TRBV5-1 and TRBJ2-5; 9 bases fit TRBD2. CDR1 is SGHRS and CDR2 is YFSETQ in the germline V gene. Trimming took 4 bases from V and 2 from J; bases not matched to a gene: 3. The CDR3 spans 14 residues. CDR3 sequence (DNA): TGCGCCAGCAGCGCGGCGGGGGGGCAAGAGACCCAGTACTTC. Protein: CASSAAGGQETQYF.

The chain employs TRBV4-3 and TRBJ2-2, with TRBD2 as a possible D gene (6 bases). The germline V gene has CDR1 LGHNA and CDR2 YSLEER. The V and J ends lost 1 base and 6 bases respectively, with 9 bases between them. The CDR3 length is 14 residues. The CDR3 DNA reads TGCGCCAGCAGCCAAGTTGGAGGGCCCGGGGAGCTGTTTTTT. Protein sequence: CASSQVGGPGELFF.

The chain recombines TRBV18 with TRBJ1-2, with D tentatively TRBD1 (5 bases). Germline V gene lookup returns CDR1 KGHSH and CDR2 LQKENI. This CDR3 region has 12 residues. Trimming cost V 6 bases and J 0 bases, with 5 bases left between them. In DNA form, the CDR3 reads TGTGCCAGCTCGACAGCTAACTATGGCTACACCTTC. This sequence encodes CASSTANYGYTF.

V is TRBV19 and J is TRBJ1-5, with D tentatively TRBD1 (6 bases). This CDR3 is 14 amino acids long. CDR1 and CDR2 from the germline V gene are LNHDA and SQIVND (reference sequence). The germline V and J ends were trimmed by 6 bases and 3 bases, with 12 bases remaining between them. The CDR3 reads CASRLTGINQPQHF. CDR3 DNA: TGTGCCAGTAGACTAACAGGGATCAATCAGCCCCAGCATTTT. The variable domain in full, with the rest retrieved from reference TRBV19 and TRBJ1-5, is DGGITQSPKYLFRKEGQNVTLSCEQNLNHDAMYWYRQDPGQGLRLIYYSQIVNDFQKGDIAEGYSVSREKKESFPLTVTSAQKNPTAFYLCASRLTGINQPQHFGDGTRLSIL.

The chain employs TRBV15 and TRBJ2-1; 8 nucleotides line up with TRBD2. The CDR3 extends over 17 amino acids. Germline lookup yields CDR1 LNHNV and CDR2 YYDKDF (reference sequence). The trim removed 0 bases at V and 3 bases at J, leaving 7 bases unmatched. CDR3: CATSRDWASGGYNEQFF. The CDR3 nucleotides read TGTGCCACCAGCAGAGATTGGGCAAGCGGGGGCTACAATGAGCAGTTCTTC.

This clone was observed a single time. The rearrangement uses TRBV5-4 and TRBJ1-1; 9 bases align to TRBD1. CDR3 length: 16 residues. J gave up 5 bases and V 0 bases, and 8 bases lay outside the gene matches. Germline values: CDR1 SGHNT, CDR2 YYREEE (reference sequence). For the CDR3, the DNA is TGTGCCAGCAGCTTGGCAGGGACAGGGTCGATTACTGAAGCTTTCTTT. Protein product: CASSLAGTGSITEAFF.

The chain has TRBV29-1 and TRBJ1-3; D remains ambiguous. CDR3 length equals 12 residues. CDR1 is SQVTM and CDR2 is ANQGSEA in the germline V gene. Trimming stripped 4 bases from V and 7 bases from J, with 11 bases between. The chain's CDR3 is CSVGAGSNTIYF. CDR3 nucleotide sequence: TGCAGCGTTGGGGCAGGCTCGAACACCATATATTTT.

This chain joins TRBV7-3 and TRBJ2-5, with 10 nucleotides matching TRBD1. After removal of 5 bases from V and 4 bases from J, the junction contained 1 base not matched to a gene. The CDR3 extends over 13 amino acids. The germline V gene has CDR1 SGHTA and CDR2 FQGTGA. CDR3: CASSGDRGETQYF. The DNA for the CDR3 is TGTGCCAGCAGCGGGGACAGGGGAGAGACCCAGTACTTC.

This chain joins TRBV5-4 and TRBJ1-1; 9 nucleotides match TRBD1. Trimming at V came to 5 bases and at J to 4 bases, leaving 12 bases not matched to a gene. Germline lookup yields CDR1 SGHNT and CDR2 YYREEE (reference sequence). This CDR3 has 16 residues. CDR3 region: CASRPGQGLGSTEAFF. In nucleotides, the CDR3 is TGTGCCAGCAGGCCGGGACAGGGCCTCGGGAGCACTGAAGCTTTCTTT.

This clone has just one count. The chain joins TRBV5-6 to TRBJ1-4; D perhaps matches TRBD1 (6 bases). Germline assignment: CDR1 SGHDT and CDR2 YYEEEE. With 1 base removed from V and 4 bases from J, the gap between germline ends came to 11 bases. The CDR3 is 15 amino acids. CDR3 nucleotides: TGTGCCAGCAGCTTGCGGGCCAGGGGTAATGAAAAACTGTTTTTT. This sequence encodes CASSLRARGNEKLFF.

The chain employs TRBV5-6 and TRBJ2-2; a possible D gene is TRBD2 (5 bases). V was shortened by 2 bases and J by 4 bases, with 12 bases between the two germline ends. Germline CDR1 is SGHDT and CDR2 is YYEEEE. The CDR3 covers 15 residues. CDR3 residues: CASSFPSGITGELFF. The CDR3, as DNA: TGTGCCAGCAGCTTCCCTTCGGGGATCACCGGGGAGCTGTTTTTT.

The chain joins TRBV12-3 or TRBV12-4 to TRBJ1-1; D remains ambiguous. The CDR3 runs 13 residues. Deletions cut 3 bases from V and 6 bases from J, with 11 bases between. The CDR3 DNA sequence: TGTGCCAGCAGTTTCCGGGGAAATCCTGAAGCTTTCTTT. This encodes CASSFRGNPEAFF.

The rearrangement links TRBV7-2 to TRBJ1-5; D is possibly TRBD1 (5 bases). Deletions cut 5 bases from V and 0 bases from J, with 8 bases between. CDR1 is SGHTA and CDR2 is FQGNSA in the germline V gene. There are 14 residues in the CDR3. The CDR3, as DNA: TGTGCCAGCAGCCCGCAGGGTAGCAATCAGCCCCAGCATTTT. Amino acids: CASSPQGSNQPQHF.

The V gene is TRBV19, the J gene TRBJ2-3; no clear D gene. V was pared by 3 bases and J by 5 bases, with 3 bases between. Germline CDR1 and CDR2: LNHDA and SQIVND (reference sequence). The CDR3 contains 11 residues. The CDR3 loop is CASSMRDTQYF. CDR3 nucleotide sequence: TGTGCCAGTAGTATGAGAGATACGCAGTATTTT. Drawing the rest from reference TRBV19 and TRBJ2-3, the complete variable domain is DGGITQSPKYLFRKEGQNVTLSCEQNLNHDAMYWYRQDPGQGLRLIYYSQIVNDFQKGDIAEGYSVSREKKESFPLTVTSAQKNPTAFYLCASSMRDTQYFGPGTRLTVL.

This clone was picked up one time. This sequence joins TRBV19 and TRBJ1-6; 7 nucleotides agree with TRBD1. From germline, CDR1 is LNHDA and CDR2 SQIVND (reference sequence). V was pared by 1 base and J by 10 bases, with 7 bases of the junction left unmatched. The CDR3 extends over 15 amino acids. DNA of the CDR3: TGTGCCAGTAGTATAGGTGGCAGGGGGGAATCACCCCTCCACTTT. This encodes CASSIGGRGESPLHF.

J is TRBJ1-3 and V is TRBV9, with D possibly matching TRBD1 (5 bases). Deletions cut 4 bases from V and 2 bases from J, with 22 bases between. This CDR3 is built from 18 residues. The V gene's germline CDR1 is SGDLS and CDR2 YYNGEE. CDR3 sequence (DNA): TGTGCCAGCAGCACCAGGTCTCTGGGGCGCGCCGCTGGAAACACCATATATTTT. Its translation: CASSTRSLGRAAGNTIYF.

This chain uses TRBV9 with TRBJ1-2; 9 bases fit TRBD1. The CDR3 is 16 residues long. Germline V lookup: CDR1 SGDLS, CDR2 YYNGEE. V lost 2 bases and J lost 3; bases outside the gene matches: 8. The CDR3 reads CASSVNGQGFDYGYTF. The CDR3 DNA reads TGTGCCAGCAGCGTCAACGGACAGGGGTTCGACTATGGCTACACCTTC.

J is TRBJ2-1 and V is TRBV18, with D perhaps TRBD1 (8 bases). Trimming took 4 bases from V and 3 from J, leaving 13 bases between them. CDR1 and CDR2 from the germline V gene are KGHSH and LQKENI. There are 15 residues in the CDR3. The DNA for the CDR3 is TGTGCCAGCTCACAAACAGGGGGGGGCTACAATGAGCAGTTCTTC. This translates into CASSQTGGGYNEQFF.

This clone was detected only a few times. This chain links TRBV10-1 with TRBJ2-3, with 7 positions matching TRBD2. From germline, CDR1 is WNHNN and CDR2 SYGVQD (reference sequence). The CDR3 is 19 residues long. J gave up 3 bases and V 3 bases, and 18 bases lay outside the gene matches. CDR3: CASSEPQDSGAVRTDTQYF. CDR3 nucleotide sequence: TGCGCCAGCAGTGAACCCCAAGACAGCGGGGCCGTTAGGACAGATACGCAGTATTTT.